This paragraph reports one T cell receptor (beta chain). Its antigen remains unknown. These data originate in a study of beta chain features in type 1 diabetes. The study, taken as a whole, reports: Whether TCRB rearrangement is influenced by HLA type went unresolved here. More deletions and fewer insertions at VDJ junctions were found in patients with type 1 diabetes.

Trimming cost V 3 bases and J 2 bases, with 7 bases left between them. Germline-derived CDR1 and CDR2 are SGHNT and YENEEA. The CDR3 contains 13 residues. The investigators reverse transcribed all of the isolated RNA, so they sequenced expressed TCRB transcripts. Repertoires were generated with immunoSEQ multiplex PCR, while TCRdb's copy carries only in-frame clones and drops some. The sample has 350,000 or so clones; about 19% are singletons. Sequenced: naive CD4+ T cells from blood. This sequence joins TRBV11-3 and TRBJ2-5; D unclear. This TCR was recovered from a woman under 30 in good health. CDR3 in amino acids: CASSFGLQETQYF. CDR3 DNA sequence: TGTGCCAGCAGCTTTGGGCTGCAAGAGACCCAGTACTTC.